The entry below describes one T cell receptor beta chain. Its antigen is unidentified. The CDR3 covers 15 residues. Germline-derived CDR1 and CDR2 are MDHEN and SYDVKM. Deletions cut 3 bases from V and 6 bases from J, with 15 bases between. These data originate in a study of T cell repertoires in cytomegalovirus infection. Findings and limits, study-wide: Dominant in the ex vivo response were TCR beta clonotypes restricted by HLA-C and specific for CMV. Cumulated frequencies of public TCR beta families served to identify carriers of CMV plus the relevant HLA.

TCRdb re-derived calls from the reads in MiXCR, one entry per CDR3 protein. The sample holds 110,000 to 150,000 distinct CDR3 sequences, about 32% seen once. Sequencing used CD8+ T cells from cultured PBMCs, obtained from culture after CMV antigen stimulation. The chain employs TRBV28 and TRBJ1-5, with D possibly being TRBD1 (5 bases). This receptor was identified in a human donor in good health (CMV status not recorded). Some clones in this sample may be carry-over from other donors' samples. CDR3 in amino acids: CASSFVSNGGQPQHF. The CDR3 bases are TGTGCCAGCAGTTTTGTTTCTAATGGGGGTCAGCCCCAGCATTTT. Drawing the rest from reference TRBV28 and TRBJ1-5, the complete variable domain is DVKVTQSSRYLVKRTGEKVFLECVQDMDHENMFWYRQDPGLGLRLIYFSYDVKMKEKGDIPEGYSVSREKKERFSLILESASTNQTSMYLCASSFVSNGGQPQHFGDGTRLSIL.